This is a list of T cell receptor beta chains from one sample in a study of CD8 T cells in ankylosing spondylitis. TCRdb ran MiXCR on the 5' RACE reads and lists one entry per CDR3 protein. The repertoire holds under 550,000 distinct CDR3 sequences, with around 26% as singletons. Sequences were obtained from blood, either unsorted or a sorted T cell fraction (not recorded which). These TCRs come from a male donor with ankylosing spondylitis. Both conserved end residues are part of each CDR3. A D gene is named only where the DNA matches it firmly. A row's size may be missing; if present it is once, few, many or a size class.

d_call: .
j_call: TRBJ2-3
v_call: TRBV20-1
clone_size: few
cdr3_aa: CSARLPGDTQYF
cdr3_nt: TGCAGTGCGCGTCTTCCGGGAGATACGCAGTATTTT

d_call: TRBD2
j_call: TRBJ2-3
v_call: TRBV3-1
clone_size: .
cdr3_aa: CASSQDKLAGVADTQYF
cdr3_nt: TGTGCCAGCAGCCAAGATAAACTAGCGGGAGTCGCAGATACGCAGTATTTT

d_call: TRBD1
j_call: TRBJ2-7
v_call: TRBV20-1
clone_size: .
cdr3_aa: CSASVGTANEQYF
cdr3_nt: TGCAGTGCTAGCGTCGGGACAGCTAACGAGCAGTACTTC

d_call: TRBD1
j_call: TRBJ1-4
v_call: TRBV27
clone_size: few
cdr3_aa: CASSSPDRVGEKLFF
cdr3_nt: TGTGCCAGCAGTTCCCCGGACAGGGTGGGAGAAAAACTGTTTTTT

d_call: .
j_call: TRBJ2-2
v_call: TRBV9
clone_size: .
cdr3_aa: CASGPGPPRTGELFF
cdr3_nt: TGTGCCAGCGGGCCGGGACCCCCTCGGACCGGGGAGCTGTTTTTT

d_call: TRBD2
j_call: TRBJ2-1
v_call: TRBV5-1
clone_size: .
cdr3_aa: CASSFGDYSYNEQFF
cdr3_nt: TGCGCCAGCAGCTTCGGGGACTACTCCTACAATGAGCAGTTCTTC

d_call: TRBD1
j_call: TRBJ2-7
v_call: TRBV5-1
clone_size: few
cdr3_aa: CASSSYDRGDREQYF
cdr3_nt: TGCGCCAGCAGCTCTTACGACAGGGGCGATCGCGAGCAGTACTTC

d_call: .
j_call: TRBJ1-5
v_call: TRBV20-1
clone_size: few
cdr3_aa: CSARALTFNQPQHF
cdr3_nt: TGCAGTGCTAGAGCCCTAACGTTTAATCAGCCCCAGCATTTT

d_call: .
j_call: TRBJ1-2
v_call: TRBV10-3
clone_size: .
cdr3_aa: CAISESGGRRAFGYTF
cdr3_nt: TGTGCCATCAGTGAGTCCGGGGGGCGTCGCGCTTTCGGCTACACCTTC

d_call: .
j_call: TRBJ2-5
v_call: TRBV5-1
clone_size: .
cdr3_aa: CASSLFRGRETQYF
cdr3_nt: TGCGCCAGCAGCTTGTTCCGGGGGCGAGAGACCCAGTACTTC

d_call: .
j_call: TRBJ2-4
v_call: TRBV18
clone_size: .
cdr3_aa: CASSPRGNAKNIQYF
cdr3_nt: TGTGCCAGCTCACCCCGGGGGAATGCCAAAAACATTCAGTACTTC

d_call: .
j_call: TRBJ2-3
v_call: TRBV7-9
clone_size: .
cdr3_aa: CASSFTGRTDTQYF
cdr3_nt: TGTGCCAGCAGCTTTACGGGTCGCACAGATACGCAGTATTTT

d_call: .
j_call: TRBJ2-5
v_call: TRBV10-2
clone_size: few
cdr3_aa: CASSPIRDSRAQYF
cdr3_nt: TGCGCCAGCAGTCCTATCCGCGACTCCAGGGCCCAGTACTTC

d_call: .
j_call: TRBJ1-1
v_call: TRBV5-1
clone_size: once
cdr3_aa: CASSIQGSATEAFF
cdr3_nt: TGCGCCAGCAGCATTCAGGGGAGTGCCACTGAAGCTTTCTTT

d_call: TRBD2
j_call: TRBJ2-1
v_call: TRBV19
clone_size: .
cdr3_aa: CASKGLAGIYNEQFF
cdr3_nt: TGTGCCAGTAAGGGACTAGCGGGAATCTACAATGAGCAGTTCTTC

d_call: TRBD2
j_call: TRBJ2-7
v_call: TRBV5-1
clone_size: few
cdr3_aa: CASSLTSGDRGQYF
cdr3_nt: TGCGCCAGCAGCCTGACTAGCGGGGACCGCGGGCAGTACTTC

d_call: TRBD1
j_call: TRBJ2-7
v_call: TRBV12-3/TRBV12-4
clone_size: .
cdr3_aa: CASSFPLGRDRAYEQYF
cdr3_nt: TGTGCCAGCAGTTTCCCCCTGGGCCGGGACAGGGCCTACGAGCAGTACTTC

d_call: .
j_call: TRBJ2-3
v_call: TRBV29-1
clone_size: .
cdr3_aa: CSVEDRTGSAPRLLPDTQYF
cdr3_nt: TGCAGCGTTGAAGACAGAACAGGGAGCGCCCCCCGTCTTCTTCCAGATACGCAGTATTTT

d_call: .
j_call: TRBJ1-3
v_call: TRBV5-1
clone_size: .
cdr3_aa: CASSLGMAGTGNTIYF
cdr3_nt: TGCGCCAGCAGCTTGGGGATGGCGGGTACTGGAAACACCATATATTTT

d_call: .
j_call: TRBJ2-1
v_call: TRBV7-9
clone_size: .
cdr3_aa: CASILGGASSYNEQFF
cdr3_nt: TGTGCCAGCATTCTGGGGGGGGCAAGCTCCTACAATGAGCAGTTCTTC

d_call: TRBD2
j_call: TRBJ2-1
v_call: TRBV5-1
clone_size: few
cdr3_aa: CASSLAGTSVHNEQFF
cdr3_nt: TGCGCCAGCAGCTTGGCCGGGACTAGCGTCCACAATGAGCAGTTCTTC

d_call: TRBD1
j_call: TRBJ1-6
v_call: TRBV14
clone_size: few
cdr3_aa: CASSHLTGGHSYNSPLHF
cdr3_nt: TGTGCCAGCAGCCACTTGACAGGGGGCCATTCCTATAATTCACCCCTCCACTTT

d_call: .
j_call: TRBJ2-3
v_call: TRBV20-1
clone_size: few
cdr3_aa: CSASSGQLGVTDTQYF
cdr3_nt: TGCAGTGCTAGCTCAGGGCAGTTGGGAGTGACAGATACGCAGTATTTT

d_call: TRBD1
j_call: TRBJ1-6
v_call: TRBV12-3/TRBV12-4
clone_size: .
cdr3_aa: CASSRTGWDSPLHF
cdr3_nt: TGTGCCAGCAGTCGGACAGGGTGGGATTCACCCCTCCACTTT